These 2 T cell receptor beta chains were all obtained from the same sample, sequenced in a study of post-analysis software for immune sequencing data. Study results and caveats: Controls showed lower frequencies than patients for 5 or 6 TRBV segments, and TRBV5-6, TRBV5-1 and TRBV20-1 were among these.

These receptors lack a known antigen. Unique-molecular-identifier-tagged TCR beta cDNA libraries were used. One entry per CDR3 protein results from TCRdb running MiXCR on the PCR reads. The sample lists around 700,000 distinct CDR3 sequences; over 45% were seen once. The sample consisted of blood. The receptors were gathered from a girl aged 2 to 10 with multiple sclerosis.

In this sample, this clonotype turned up a few times. The V and J genes are TRBV7-2 and TRBJ2-6; no clear D. Deletions cut 3 bases from V and 1 base from J, with 7 bases between. The V gene's germline CDR1 is SGHTA and CDR2 FQGNSA. The CDR3 totals 15 residues. In DNA form, the CDR3 reads TGTGCCAGCAGCTTCTCATGGTCTGGGGCCAACGTCCTGACTTTC. As protein: CASSFSWSGANVLTF.

The chain combines TRBV10-3 with TRBJ2-3; 7 nucleotides align to TRBD1. This CDR3 region has 14 residues. The V and J ends lost 10 bases and 3 bases, in that order; junction bases with no gene match: 10. Germline assignment: CDR1 ENHRY and CDR2 SYGVKD. In DNA form, the CDR3 reads TGTGCCACCAGGTGGGACAGCCGTACAGATACGCAGTATTTT. Amino acid sequence: CATRWDSRTDTQYF.